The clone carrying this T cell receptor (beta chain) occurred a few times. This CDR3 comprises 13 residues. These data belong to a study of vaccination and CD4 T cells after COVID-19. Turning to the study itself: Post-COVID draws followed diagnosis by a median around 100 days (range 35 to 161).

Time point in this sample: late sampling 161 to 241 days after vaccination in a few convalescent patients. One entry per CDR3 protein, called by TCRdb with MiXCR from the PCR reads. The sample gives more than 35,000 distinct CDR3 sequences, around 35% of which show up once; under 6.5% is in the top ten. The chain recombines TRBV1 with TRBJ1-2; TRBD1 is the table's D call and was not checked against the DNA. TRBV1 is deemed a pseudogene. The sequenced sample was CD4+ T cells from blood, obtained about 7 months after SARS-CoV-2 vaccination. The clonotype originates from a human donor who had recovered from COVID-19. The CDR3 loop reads CTSSRGQPHGYTF. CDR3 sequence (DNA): TGCACCAGCAGTCGAGGACAGCCGCATGGCTACACCTTC.